This record looks at one T cell receptor (beta chain) sequence and its context. Trimming cost V 5 bases and J 5 bases; bases outside gene matches: 9. The CDR3 covers 17 residues. Germline V gene data show CDR1 as KGHDR and CDR2 as SFDVKD. These data belong to a study of CD8+CD57+ T cells in acquired aplastic anemia. Study background: The average for DNA from sorted CD4+ and CD8+ cells was 3 to 4 ug.

Profiling that covered TCR beta VDJ and CDR3 relied on genomic DNA as its template. TCRdb reprocessed the reads via MiXCR and lists one record per CDR3 protein. The data hold 50,000 to 70,000 distinct CDR3 sequences, with around 55% observed a single time. This TCR derives from a human donor in good health, serving as a control. The chain uses TRBV24-1 and TRBJ1-4; TRBD1 matches at 11 bases. Sequenced input: sorted CD4+, CD8+, or CD8+CD57+ T cells (not recorded which) from PBMCs. The CDR3 nucleotides are TGTGCCACCAGTGGTCTAGGACAGGGGGCCGCCAATGAAAAACTGTTTTTT. This translates into CATSGLGQGAANEKLFF.